This TCR beta chain was captured by sequencing in a study of blood T cell repertoires in COVID-19. The wider study: Acute and convalescent COVID-19 samples came from the United States, Italy and Spain.

In the study's own analysis: By means of reference gene primer amplification, nucleated cell counts were estimated. Repertoires were generated with immunoSEQ multiplex PCR, while TCRdb's copy carries only in-frame clones and drops some. The V and J calls and clone size come from that table; D and trimming were worked out from the DNA. This repertoire shows about 160,000 clones, around 93% found once; its top ten account for roughly 4.8%. Germline V lookup: CDR1 MNHEY, CDR2 SMNVEV (reference sequence). V lost 3 bases to trimming and J lost 5 bases; unmatched junction nucleotides: 6. This CDR3 region has 15 residues.

The V call is TRBV27, the J call TRBJ2-1; 8 bases align to TRBD2. This TCR was sampled from a woman aged 45-60 years with acute or convalescent COVID-19. Source material: peripheral blood. In DNA, the CDR3 is TGTGCCAGCAGTTTCCAAGCGGGAGCTAACAATGAGCAGTTCTTC. Protein sequence: CASSFQAGANNEQFF.